This T cell receptor (beta chain) appears in the sequencing data of a study of T cells in Graves' hyperthyroidism and ophthalmopathy (dated by TCRdb to about 2019). Regarding the study in general: Peripheral blood samples were taken at the time of initial diagnosis, prior to any treatment. TCR V-J signatures able to tell the groups apart were searched for in a discovery cohort of 100 patients, of whom around 43 had Graves' ophthalmopathy and around 58 had stable Graves' hyperthyroidism. Whether ophthalmopathy could be predicted prospectively was tested in an independent validation cohort made up of about 20 hyperthyroidism patients plus 17 patients who later progressed to ophthalmopathy. The roughly 90 discovery patients were divided at random into training and test sets in a 7:3 ratio. In addition, the study compared T-cell repertoires in thyroid tissue and in blood from roughly 6 Graves' hyperthyroidism patients. After sampling, hyperthyroidism patients received methimazole starting at 30 mg daily, and ophthalmopathy patients received high-dose intravenous methylprednisolone. The paper describes TCR Vbeta CDR3 sequencing of 135 peripheral blood samples, made up of roughly 40 ophthalmopathy patients, more than 70 hyperthyroidism patients and about 17 progressor patients. On the study overall, not on this receptor specifically: A model built on a 13 V-J signature distinguished ophthalmopathy from stable hyperthyroidism, reaching roughly 88% sensitivity and around 81% specificity in cross-validation and 80%/75% in testing. In validation, the model predicted progression to ophthalmopathy a median of roughly 6.5 months before onset, with roughly 68% sensitivity and about 72% specificity. Most expanded thyroid clonotypes (frequency above 0.001) were also found in blood, which suggests that blood repertoires may mirror thyroid immune responses. No statistical method was used to set the sample size in advance, and investigators knew the group allocation.

Amplification of TCR beta CDR3 regions was carried out from RNA transcripts. A first-round RT-PCR of the TCR CDR3 used the HTBI primer set with the Qiagen OneStep RT-PCR kit. Libraries were constructed in a second round of multiplex PCR, after which size selection and purification were carried out. Libraries were sequenced paired-end with 100 bp reads on an Illumina HiSeq2000. The authors' pipeline ran thus. SOAPnuke was used to process the raw data, throwing out any read that contained adapters or uncalled bases, had a mean Phred below 15, or lacked an exact constant-primer or identifier match. COPE v1.2.5 was used to merge high-quality paired reads, and clonotypes were defined as unique nucleotide sequences. MiTCR v1.1 was used to align the clonotypes against IMGT TRBV, TRBD and TRBJ reference segments. The analysis included only V-J combinations with a frequency above 0.0001, which together covered around 99% of the repertoires. The TCS score was defined as F50 (clonal expansion) divided by E x V (chaos), with BLOSUM62-based TCRdist calculated between CDR3 peptides within each V-J. Welch's t-statistics and random forest reduced 514 V-J features to roughly 13, which were used in a naive Bayes classifier (R e1071). Using fastp at Q25 and MiXCR, TCRdb reprocessed the public reads and kept productive beta chains. Merged by CDR3 protein, the rows form single entries marked with the most common genes and DNA. The V and J calls were not made by the authors but by TCRdb's processing. For this sample the table gives fewer than 350,000 distinct CDR3 sequences, of which approximately 12% were detected only once. The ten largest make up 7.8% of the sample.

The table lists this clonotype with many counts. Its specific antigen is unknown. Base qualities were left out, and no much larger clone turns up one base away. Hyperthyroidism patients were newly diagnosed, with disease duration under 2 months, and aged 18 to 65 years. Any patient with an uncontrolled infection, another autoimmune disease, pregnancy or lactation was excluded. Clinical symptoms, serum thyroxine and TRAb, thyroid ultrasound, and orbital computed tomography formed the basis for the diagnoses. Blood from progressor patients was collected at the time of first diagnosis with hyperthyroidism, before any ophthalmopathy symptoms had appeared. Ficoll-Paque density gradient centrifugation was used to isolate PBMCs from 8 to 10 ml of fresh peripheral blood. Patients classed as progressors first received a Graves' hyperthyroidism diagnosis and then went on to develop ophthalmopathy during follow-up. Total RNA was extracted using Trizol reagent, and RNA quality was assessed on an Agilent 2100 Bioanalyzer.

CDR1 and CDR2 (DFQATT, SNEGSKA) derive from the germline V gene (reference sequence). The V and J ends are trimmed by 3 bases and 1 base, leaving 14 bases between them. The CDR3 numbers 15 residues from cysteine through phenylalanine. CDR3 DNA only is kept here, 45 bases in frame from base 1. The sequencing input was blood. The receptor comes from a woman between 25 and 40 years old with Graves' hyperthyroidism that later progressed to Graves' ophthalmopathy. The chain was built from TRBV20-1 and TRBJ2-3; the D segment may tentatively be TRBD1 or TRBD2, each giving 6 matched bases. This receptor carries the CDR3 CSASPSGAGTDTQYF. The DNA sequence is TGCAGTGCTAGCCCATCGGGGGCTGGCACAGATACGCAGTATTTT.